A single sample is the source of the 24 T cell receptor beta chains below, sequenced in a study of spatial heterogeneity in lung cancer. Time point here: sample taken at primary tumor resection. Tumor, nontumor lung or frozen PBMC supplied whole RNA that was sequenced unsorted. TCRdb called the 5' RACE reads again in MiXCR, with one record for every CDR3 protein. The sample holds about 38,000 distinct CDR3 sequences, 7.5% to 8% seen once. Specimen: PBMCs, collected at surgery. The receptors here all came from a male donor with early-stage non-small cell lung cancer.

This clonotype was seen many times. The chain uses TRBV3-1 and TRBJ1-2, with TRBD1 matching over 7 bases. V lost 2 bases to trimming and J lost 4 bases; unmatched junction nucleotides: 7. Germline V gene sequence: CDR1 LGHDT, CDR2 YNNKEL (reference sequence). The CDR3 is 15 amino acids. As DNA, the CDR3 is TGTGCCAGCAGCCAACCCGGGACAGCGATCTATGGCTACACCTTC. Protein: CASSQPGTAIYGYTF. Supplemented by reference TRBV3-1 and TRBJ1-2, the full variable domain reads DTAVSQTPKYLVTQMGNDKSIKCEQNLGHDTMYWYKQDSKKFLKIMFSYNNKELIINETVPNRFSPKSPDKAHLNLHINSLELGDSAVYFCASSQPGTAIYGYTFGSGTRLTVV.

The rearrangement uses TRBV19 and TRBJ2-2, with 8 bases matching TRBD2. The germline V gene has CDR1 LNHDA and CDR2 SQIVND (reference sequence). Germline trimming cut 7 bases from V and 0 bases from J; bases unmatched to any gene: 4. CDR3 length: 15 residues. The CDR3 nucleotides are TGTGCCAGTATCGTGACTAGCGCGAACACCGGGGAGCTGTTTTTT. Its translation: CASIVTSANTGELFF.

The table lists this clonotype with many counts. The chain carries TRBV27 and TRBJ2-5; 8 nucleotides line up with TRBD2. V was pared by 5 bases and J by 0 bases, with 17 bases of the junction left unmatched. This CDR3 comprises 19 residues. Germline lookup yields CDR1 MNHEY and CDR2 SMNVEV (reference sequence). CDR3 in DNA: TGTGCCAGCAGTACCAGTGGTTTCTTCTTAGCGGGGTACCAAGAGACCCAGTACTTC. This gives the protein CASSTSGFFLAGYQETQYF.

Many counts were recorded for this clonotype. This chain links TRBV11-1 with TRBJ1-1, with D maybe TRBD1 (6 bases). This CDR3 region has 15 residues. Trimming pared 4 bases from V and 3 bases from J, leaving 15 bases between. Germline V gene data show CDR1 as SGHAT and CDR2 as FQDESV (reference sequence). CDR3 bases: TGTGCCAGCAGCTCCCAAAGGACAGTTTACACTGAAGCTTTCTTT. This codes for CASSSQRTVYTEAFF.

This clonotype was counted a few times. This rearrangement joins TRBV5-1 to TRBJ1-2; possible D gene TRBD1, 6 bases. CDR1 and CDR2 from the germline V gene are SGHRS and YFSETQ. The CDR3 consists of 15 residues. V lost 0 bases, J lost 4 bases, and 13 bases lay in between. Here the CDR3 reads CASSLGQGQRYGYTF. CDR3 sequence (DNA): TGCGCCAGCAGCTTGGGGCAGGGGCAACGCTATGGCTACACCTTC.

This clonotype was counted many times. The V gene is TRBV4-1, the J gene TRBJ1-1, with D unclear. This CDR3 has 15 amino acids. In germline, CDR1 is MGHRA, CDR2 YSYEKL. V lost 3 bases and J 0 bases, leaving 11 bases between the germline ends. CDR3 sequence (DNA): TGCGCCAGCAGCCATCCGGTGCCCATGAACACTGAAGCTTTCTTT. Translation gives CASSHPVPMNTEAFF.

This clonotype was picked up a small number of times. The chain is built from TRBV6-5 and TRBJ2-5, with 7 bases matching TRBD1. The junction had 9 bases not matched to a gene; V was cut back by 6 bases and J by 5 bases. CDR3 length: 14 amino acids. From germline, CDR1 is MNHEY and CDR2 SVGAGI. CDR3 in DNA: TGTGCCAGCAGGCCCCAGGGACAGACGGAGACCCAGTACTTC. Protein product: CASRPQGQTETQYF.

This clonotype came up many times. The genes are TRBV6-2 or TRBV6-3 and TRBJ2-1, with 7 nucleotides matching TRBD2. CDR1 and CDR2 from the germline V gene are MNHEY and SVGEGT. V trimming: 5 bases; J trimming: 3 bases; junction bases outside the gene matches: 7. The CDR3 has 15 residues. CDR3 in DNA: TGTGCCAGCAGTCCCCGCGGACTAGACTACAATGAGCAGTTCTTC. Protein sequence: CASSPRGLDYNEQFF.

The chain has TRBV12-5 and TRBJ1-1; no clear D gene. CDR1 is LGHNT, CDR2 FRNRAP, per germline. Trimming removed 7 bases at V and 4 bases at J, with 16 bases between. The CDR3 spans 14 residues. In DNA, the CDR3 is TGTGCTAGTGCCAACCAGTGGGGTAGCACTGAAGCTTTCTTT. Its translation is CASANQWGSTEAFF.

This clonotype came up a few times. V is TRBV11-2 and J is TRBJ2-5, with D maybe TRBD1 (6 bases). Germline V gene data show CDR1 as SGHAT and CDR2 as FQNNGV. V gave up 5 bases and J gave up 4 bases, with 23 bases separating them. CDR3 length equals 17 residues. CDR3 nucleotides: TGTGCCAGCAGCGACTGGTATCCGGGACAAATAAGAGAGACCCAGTACTTC. This encodes CASSDWYPGQIRETQYF.

This clonotype was detected only a few times. The chain's CDR3 is CATSGNPSGGNNEQFF. The CDR3 region has the DNA TGTGCCACCAGCGGGAACCCTAGCGGGGGGAACAATGAGCAGTTCTTC. This sequence joins TRBV15 and TRBJ2-1; the match to TRBD2 covers 11 bases. CDR1 LNHNV and CDR2 YYDKDF come from the germline V gene (reference sequence). CDR3 length equals 16 residues. V shed 5 bases, J shed 5 bases, and the junction held 8 bases outside the gene matches.

This clonotype was detected a few times. V usage is TRBV19 and J usage is TRBJ2-5, with D perhaps TRBD1 or TRBD2 (5 bases each). This CDR3 region has 15 residues. Trimming stripped 3 bases from V and 7 bases from J, with 18 bases between. Germline CDR1 LNHDA, CDR2 SQIVND (reference sequence). The CDR3 region is CASSIWTGTAGTQYF. CDR3 nucleotides: TGTGCCAGTAGTATCTGGACCGGGACGGCAGGGACCCAGTACTTC.

This clonotype was detected a few times. The rearrangement joins TRBV7-2 to TRBJ2-5; TRBD2 agrees at 16 bases. CDR1 and CDR2 from the germline V gene are SGHTA and FQGNSA. The CDR3 is 17 residues long. Unmatched junction bases numbered 6, after V lost 4 bases and J lost 4 bases. Here the CDR3 reads CASSSGTSGGALETQYF. CDR3 DNA sequence: TGTGCCAGCAGCTCCGGGACTAGCGGGGGGGCCTTAGAGACCCAGTACTTC.

This clonotype was observed a few times. The chain links TRBV6-6 to TRBJ2-7; possibly TRBD2 for D (5 bases). Germline CDR1 is MNHNY and CDR2 is SVGAGI (reference sequence). This CDR3 has 14 amino acids. V lost 6 bases to trimming and J lost 3 bases, with 15 bases between them. The CDR3 DNA reads TGTGCCAGCAGCTCCCCCGGACTTAGCTACGAGCAGTACTTC. The encoded protein is CASSSPGLSYEQYF.

In its sample, this clonotype was seen a few times. The V and J genes are TRBV27 and TRBJ2-3, with TRBD1 matching 7 bases. The germline gives CDR1 MNHEY, CDR2 SMNVEV (reference sequence). V trimming: 3 bases; J trimming: 3 bases; junction bases outside the gene matches: 6. The CDR3 has 15 residues. CDR3 sequence: CASSFEGALTDTQYF. CDR3 in DNA: TGTGCCAGCAGTTTTGAGGGGGCGCTAACAGATACGCAGTATTTT.

This clonotype was counted ten times or more. The J gene is TRBJ1-4, the V gene TRBV12-3 or TRBV12-4, with unresolved D. The CDR3 runs 15 residues. Deletions cut 1 base from V and 5 bases from J, with 11 bases between. CDR3 protein: CASSLVGGGNEKLFF. CDR3 nucleotides: TGTGCCAGCAGTTTAGTGGGCGGTGGAAATGAAAAACTGTTTTTT.

Ten or more counts support this clonotype. The chain couples TRBV14 to TRBJ2-7; 9 bases match TRBD1. The germline CDR1 and CDR2 sequences are SGHDN and FVKESK. The V gene end was trimmed by 6 bases and the J gene end by 3 bases; junction bases not matched to a gene: 6. CDR3 length: 14 residues. CDR3 nucleotides: TGTGCCAGCAGTCACCGGGGACAGGGCTACGAGCAGTACGTC. Translation: CASSHRGQGYEQYV.

This chain uses TRBV4-3 with TRBJ2-7; D is uncertain. The CDR3 has 15 residues. CDR1 is LGHNA, CDR2 YSLEER, per germline. Trimming cost V 3 bases and J 5 bases, with 17 bases left between them. CDR3 region: CASSHNPPGVHEQYF. The CDR3, as DNA: TGCGCCAGCAGCCACAACCCGCCAGGAGTCCACGAGCAGTACTTC.

This clonotype was counted between two and nine times. This chain joins TRBV18 and TRBJ2-7, with D possibly being TRBD1 (6 bases). The CDR3 spans 14 residues. The germline CDR1 and CDR2 sequences are KGHSH and LQKENI. Trimming removed 6 bases at V and 6 bases at J, with 18 bases between. The CDR3 here is CASSLGQWGSEQYF. The CDR3 DNA sequence: TGTGCCAGCTCCCTTGGACAGTGGGGCTCCGAGCAGTACTTC.

V and J are TRBV19 and TRBJ2-2; no clear D. The CDR3 has 14 amino acids. The V gene lost 6 bases and the J gene lost 0 bases, with 8 bases spanning the gap. Germline CDR1 is LNHDA and CDR2 is SQIVND (reference sequence). CDR3 sequence: CASSRQPNTGELFF. The CDR3 coding sequence is TGTGCCAGTAGCCGGCAGCCGAACACCGGGGAGCTGTTTTTT. The full variable domain, rest sourced from reference TRBV19 and TRBJ2-2, is DGGITQSPKYLFRKEGQNVTLSCEQNLNHDAMYWYRQDPGQGLRLIYYSQIVNDFQKGDIAEGYSVSREKKESFPLTVTSAQKNPTAFYLCASSRQPNTGELFFGEGSRLTVL.

The rearrangement joins TRBV7-2 to TRBJ2-5; D may be TRBD2 (6 bases). Germline CDR1 and CDR2: SGHTA and FQGNSA. The CDR3 sequence is 14 residues long. With 2 bases removed from V and 2 bases from J, the gap between germline ends came to 9 bases. CDR3 in DNA: TGTGCCAGCAGCTTATTTGGGGGGCAAGAGACCCAGTACTTC. Amino acids: CASSLFGGQETQYF.

This clonotype has ten or more counts. The gene calls are TRBV12-3 or TRBV12-4 and TRBJ2-1; 7 bases are shared with TRBD2. The length of the CDR3 is 15 residues. V trimming: 7 bases; J trimming: 8 bases; junction bases outside the gene matches: 14. The CDR3 loop reads CASTLGGGRGDEQFF. CDR3 DNA sequence: TGTGCCAGCACCTTGGGGGGGGGACGAGGTGATGAGCAGTTCTTC.

The rearrangement links TRBV29-1 to TRBJ2-2; tentative D call: TRBD1 (6 bases). The CDR3 sequence is 13 residues long. Germline V gene lookup returns CDR1 SQVTM and CDR2 ANQGSEA. V was trimmed by 7 bases and J by 8 bases, leaving 17 bases between them. This chain's CDR3 is CSGAGTRLGELFF. For the CDR3, the DNA is TGCAGCGGTGCCGGGACAAGGTTAGGGGAGCTGTTTTTT.

This clonotype was counted ten times or more. The gene calls are TRBV3-1 and TRBJ1-1; 9 positions agree with TRBD1. This CDR3 is 13 amino acids long. CDR1 and CDR2 (germline): LGHDT, YNNKEL (reference sequence). J gave up 7 bases and V 2 bases, and 2 bases lay outside the gene matches. CDR3 sequence (DNA): TGTGCCAGCAGCCAAAGGGGACAGGGTGAAGCTTTCTTT. Protein product: CASSQRGQGEAFF.